The present T cell receptor (beta chain) was sequenced within a study of PD-L1 blockade in urothelial cancer. Across the whole study: Treatment start was followed by blood analysis at 3 weeks (second dose) and again at 6 weeks.

Clones were sequenced by immunoSEQ multiplex PCR, and TCRdb holds only the in-frame ones, with some missing. The sample shows 45,000 to 65,000 clones, around 82% of them seen only once. Overall study results and limits: Below-median TCR clonality that was measured in pretreatment blood predicted better survival.

As regards this clone: Antigen unknown.

Germline values: CDR1 SNHLY, CDR2 FYNNEI. The CDR3 loop spans 14 amino acids. V gave up 6 bases and J gave up 7 bases; unmatched junction bases: 9. The receptor was derived from a man in his forties with urothelial cancer. This material consisted of PBMCs, taken around atezolizumab (anti-PD-L1) treatment. This chain uses TRBV2 with TRBJ2-1; 7 nucleotides agree with TRBD2. This CDR3 reads CASRGGKGRNEQFF. The CDR3 region has the DNA TGTGCCAGCAGGGGGGGGAAGGGACGGAATGAGCAGTTCTTC.